This is a list of T cell receptor beta chains from one sample in a study of blood T cell repertoires in COVID-19. Data came from immunoSEQ multiplex PCR; TCRdb stores just in-frame clones and leaves some out. Of 55,000 to 80,000 clones listed, around nine tenths are singletons. Material: peripheral blood. Every receptor here comes from a human donor in a cohort sampled during active COVID-19. The CDR3 runs from the conserved cysteine through the conserved F or W. A D gene is named only where the DNA matches it firmly. Clone size is stated in some rows and not others, as once, few, many or a class when expanded.

cdr3_nt: TGTGCCAGCAGCCCAGAAGAACGAGCGACTGAAAAACTGTTTTTT
cdr3_aa: CASSPEERATEKLFF
v_call: TRBV9
clone_size: -
d_call: -
j_call: TRBJ1-4

cdr3_nt: TGTGCCAGCTCACCGCGGGGAATGGATCAGCCCCAGCATTTT
cdr3_aa: CASSPRGMDQPQHF
v_call: TRBV18
clone_size: -
d_call: -
j_call: TRBJ1-5

cdr3_nt: TGTGCCATCAGAATAGCGGCCGCGAACACCGGGGAGCTGTTTTTT
cdr3_aa: CAIRIAAANTGELFF
v_call: TRBV10-3
clone_size: -
d_call: -
j_call: TRBJ2-2

cdr3_nt: TGTGCCAGCACCCTGGGGGGGCGGGGGTTTGATGAGCAGTTCTTC
cdr3_aa: CASTLGGRGFDEQFF
v_call: TRBV3-1/TRBV3-2
clone_size: -
d_call: -
j_call: TRBJ2-1

cdr3_nt: TGTGCCAGCAGCCAAGACAGAGCAGGTGGCTACACCTTC
cdr3_aa: CASSQDRAGGYTF
v_call: TRBV4-2
clone_size: -
d_call: -
j_call: TRBJ1-2

cdr3_nt: TGTGCCAGCAGCCCTATACGGGGTAACTATGGCTACACCTTC
cdr3_aa: CASSPIRGNYGYTF
v_call: TRBV7-2
clone_size: -
d_call: -
j_call: TRBJ1-2

cdr3_nt: TGTGCCAGCAGCTTCCGGGGGTCACCCCTCCACTTT
cdr3_aa: CASSFRGSPLHF
v_call: TRBV7-2
clone_size: -
d_call: -
j_call: TRBJ1-6

cdr3_nt: TGTGCCAGTAGTAAGGAGACAGGGTGGCATCAGCCCCAGCATTTT
cdr3_aa: CASSKETGWHQPQHF
v_call: TRBV19
clone_size: -
d_call: TRBD1
j_call: TRBJ1-5

cdr3_nt: TGCGCCAGCAGCCGAAAAGTGGGGAGTCTAAATGGCTACACCTTC
cdr3_aa: CASSRKVGSLNGYTF
v_call: TRBV4-3
clone_size: -
d_call: -
j_call: TRBJ1-2

cdr3_nt: TGTGCCAGCAGCTGGGACAACAAAAACATTCAGTACTTC
cdr3_aa: CASSWDNKNIQYF
v_call: TRBV7-3
clone_size: -
d_call: -
j_call: TRBJ2-4

cdr3_nt: TGTGCCAGCAGTTTAGAGACTAGCGGGGGTCCCCGAGATACGCAGTATTTT
cdr3_aa: CASSLETSGGPRDTQYF
v_call: TRBV27
clone_size: -
d_call: TRBD2
j_call: TRBJ2-3

cdr3_nt: TGTGCCAGCAGCTCACAACAGGGGGCATTGGGCGGGGAGCTGTTTTTT
cdr3_aa: CASSSQQGALGGELFF
v_call: TRBV11-3
clone_size: -
d_call: TRBD1
j_call: TRBJ2-2

cdr3_nt: TGCGCCAGCAGCCCGGGGACTAGCGGGACCGGGGAGCTGTTTTTT
cdr3_aa: CASSPGTSGTGELFF
v_call: TRBV4-1
clone_size: -
d_call: TRBD2
j_call: TRBJ2-2

cdr3_nt: TGTGCCAGCAGTAAACTAGCGGGGGGGGCTTGGGGGACGCAGTATTTT
cdr3_aa: CASSKLAGGAWGTQYF
v_call: TRBV27
clone_size: -
d_call: TRBD2
j_call: TRBJ2-3

cdr3_nt: TGTGCCAGCAGCCCCGGGGACAGGGGGGGCGACATCGTTAACACTGAAGCTTTCTTT
cdr3_aa: CASSPGDRGGDIVNTEAFF
v_call: TRBV7-9
clone_size: -
d_call: TRBD1
j_call: TRBJ1-1

cdr3_nt: TGTGCCAGCAGCTCGGGACAGAGCCCCGGTACTGAAAAACTGTTTTTT
cdr3_aa: CASSSGQSPGTEKLFF
v_call: TRBV7-7
clone_size: -
d_call: TRBD1
j_call: TRBJ1-4

cdr3_nt: TGCGCCAGCAGCCAAGTGGGGACTAGAACAGATACGCAGTATTTT
cdr3_aa: CASSQVGTRTDTQYF
v_call: TRBV4-1
clone_size: -
d_call: TRBD2
j_call: TRBJ2-3

cdr3_nt: TGTGCCAGCAGCCCACAACAGGGTTCTACCGGGGAGCTGTTTTTT
cdr3_aa: CASSPQQGSTGELFF
v_call: TRBV21-1
clone_size: -
d_call: -
j_call: TRBJ2-2

cdr3_nt: TGTGCCAGCAGCTCCTCTAACTATGGCTACACCTTC
cdr3_aa: CASSSSNYGYTF
v_call: TRBV28
clone_size: -
d_call: -
j_call: TRBJ1-2

cdr3_nt: TGTGCCAGTAGTATCGGACAGCTACTCTACAATGAGCAGTTCTTC
cdr3_aa: CASSIGQLLYNEQFF
v_call: TRBV19
clone_size: once
d_call: -
j_call: TRBJ2-1